The present T cell receptor beta chain was sequenced within a study of T cell responses to AZD1222 COVID-19 vaccine. The study, taken as a whole, reports: It was only 6 or 7 AZD1222 recipients who were seropositive at baseline.

This clone appeared once. Antigen specificity is unknown. Profiling relied on immunoSEQ multiplex PCR, and the TCRdb table lists in-frame clones only, not all of them. The sample includes 70,000 to 90,000 clones, roughly 83% of them seen just once. The CDR3 extends over 20 amino acids. Between the trimmed V and J ends, which lost 0 bases and 0 bases, there was a span of 23 bases. Germline V gene data show CDR1 as LGHNA and CDR2 as YNFKEQ. The rearrangement joins TRBV4-2 to TRBJ1-1; D gene ambiguous. The sample consisted of peripheral blood, taken on day 0 of AZD1222 vaccination. The clonotype originates from an adult in good health. The CDR3 nucleotides read TGTGCCAGCAGCCAAGATTCACCCGGCGTCCTCCTTAACATGAACACTGAAGCTTTCTTT. It encodes CASSQDSPGVLLNMNTEAFF.